This is a list of T cell receptor beta chains from one sample in a study of blood T cells in healthy people across ages. TCRdb called the 5' RACE reads again in MiXCR, with one record for every CDR3 protein. Counted here are more than 900,000 distinct CDR3 sequences, 25% to 35% occurring once; the ten biggest clones make up 10%. These same data were also listed under a study on T cells of mothers and their children.

Sequenced sample: blood. These receptors all come from a woman aged 40 to 50 in good health. CDR3s include the opening cysteine and the closing phenylalanine or tryptophan. Fields, in order: clone size, D gene, V gene, J gene, CDR3 DNA, CDR3 protein. D genes are given only for firm matches. Part of the rows lack a size; the others show once, few, many or a class for expanded clones.

abundance: .
d_gene: .
v_gene: TRBV29-1
j_gene: TRBJ2-1
CDR3nt: TGCAGCGTTGGAGATGTCGCAACCGCCTCCTACAATGAGCAGTTCTTC
CDR3aa: CSVGDVATASYNEQFF

abundance: few
d_gene: .
v_gene: TRBV5-1
j_gene: TRBJ1-1
CDR3nt: TGCGCCAGCAGCGTCGGAACTGCGACTGAAGCTTTCTTT
CDR3aa: CASSVGTATEAFF

abundance: once
d_gene: .
v_gene: TRBV12-3/TRBV12-4
j_gene: TRBJ1-1
CDR3nt: TGTGCTAGCAGTCTCGGACCCAACTCTGAAGCTTTCTTT
CDR3aa: CASSLGPNSEAFF

abundance: .
d_gene: TRBD1
v_gene: TRBV5-1
j_gene: TRBJ2-3
CDR3nt: TGCGCCAGCAGCTTGGGACAGGGCGAGAGGGAGGATACGCAGTATTTT
CDR3aa: CASSLGQGEREDTQYF

abundance: .
d_gene: .
v_gene: TRBV20-1
j_gene: TRBJ1-1
CDR3nt: TGCAGTGCTAGAGGCGGGGCGAACACTGAAGCTTTCTTT
CDR3aa: CSARGGANTEAFF

abundance: many
d_gene: .
v_gene: TRBV7-7
j_gene: TRBJ2-1
CDR3nt: TGTGCTAGCAGCTTGGGCAACTCCCCTTACTCTTACAATGAGCAGTTCTTC
CDR3aa: CASSLGNSPYSYNEQFF

abundance: many
d_gene: TRBD1
v_gene: TRBV18
j_gene: TRBJ2-1
CDR3nt: TGTGCCAGCCACCCTGGGGGACAGGGGATGTTCTTC
CDR3aa: CASHPGGQGMFF

abundance: many
d_gene: .
v_gene: TRBV4-1
j_gene: TRBJ2-7
CDR3nt: TGCGCCAGCAGCCAAGGGGGACACCTCGAGCAGTACTTC
CDR3aa: CASSQGGHLEQYF

abundance: .
d_gene: .
v_gene: TRBV6-6
j_gene: TRBJ1-1
CDR3nt: TGTGCCAGCGGCCCTACGATGGGAAACACTGAAGCTTTCTTT
CDR3aa: CASGPTMGNTEAFF

abundance: many
d_gene: TRBD2
v_gene: TRBV5-1
j_gene: TRBJ2-7
CDR3nt: TGCGCCAGCAGCCCTGGACCGGCGGGGGGCCCCTACGAGCAGTACTTC
CDR3aa: CASSPGPAGGPYEQYF

abundance: .
d_gene: TRBD2
v_gene: TRBV5-1
j_gene: TRBJ2-5
CDR3nt: TGCGCCAGCAGCTTGGGACTAGCGGAGGGATGGGAGACCCAGTACTTC
CDR3aa: CASSLGLAEGWETQYF

abundance: many
d_gene: .
v_gene: TRBV7-3
j_gene: TRBJ2-1
CDR3nt: TGTGCCAGCAGCCGGGGGCCTTACTCCTACAATGAGCAGTTCTTC
CDR3aa: CASSRGPYSYNEQFF

abundance: many
d_gene: .
v_gene: TRBV7-9
j_gene: TRBJ2-7
CDR3nt: TGTGCCAGCAGCTTAGTTAACAGAGACTACGAGCAGTACTTC
CDR3aa: CASSLVNRDYEQYF

abundance: .
d_gene: TRBD2
v_gene: TRBV29-1
j_gene: TRBJ2-5
CDR3nt: TGCAGCGTGTGGGGACTAGCGGGACACGAGCAGTACTTT
CDR3aa: CSVWGLAGHEQYF

abundance: many
d_gene: .
v_gene: TRBV5-1
j_gene: TRBJ1-4
CDR3nt: TGCGCCAGCAGCTTGGGCGGTCAGGGTCGCGAAAAACTGTTTTTT
CDR3aa: CASSLGGQGREKLFF

abundance: few
d_gene: TRBD1
v_gene: TRBV7-9
j_gene: TRBJ1-1
CDR3nt: TGTGCCAGCAGCTTTACAGGGGAATCAGAAGCTTTCTTT
CDR3aa: CASSFTGESEAFF

abundance: few
d_gene: .
v_gene: TRBV15
j_gene: TRBJ1-2
CDR3nt: TGTGCCACCAGCAGATCACAGGGAGAAGGCTACACCTTC
CDR3aa: CATSRSQGEGYTF

abundance: many
d_gene: TRBD1
v_gene: TRBV10-3
j_gene: TRBJ2-7
CDR3nt: TGTGCCATCAGTGAGGGGGACAGGAGCTCCTACGAGCAGTACTTC
CDR3aa: CAISEGDRSSYEQYF

abundance: few
d_gene: .
v_gene: TRBV2
j_gene: TRBJ1-5
CDR3nt: TGTGCCAGCAGGGCCCTGGGAGGGGACGGCAATCAGCCCCAGCATTTT
CDR3aa: CASRALGGDGNQPQHF

abundance: .
d_gene: .
v_gene: TRBV7-7
j_gene: TRBJ2-1
CDR3nt: TGTGCCAGCAGCGCAAGACTCTCCAATGAGCAGTTCTTC
CDR3aa: CASSARLSNEQFF

abundance: many
d_gene: .
v_gene: TRBV7-2
j_gene: TRBJ2-1
CDR3nt: TGTGCCAGCAGAATGGCACGATCGGTCCACCCTGAGCAGTTCTTC
CDR3aa: CASRMARSVHPEQFF

abundance: .
d_gene: .
v_gene: TRBV12-3/TRBV12-4
j_gene: TRBJ1-2
CDR3nt: TGTGCCAGCAAGGAGGTTACGGATGGCTACACCTTC
CDR3aa: CASKEVTDGYTF

abundance: .
d_gene: TRBD1
v_gene: TRBV29-1
j_gene: TRBJ1-2
CDR3nt: TGCAGCGTTGTGACGGCTTTAGGGACAGGGCTCGGCTACACCTTC
CDR3aa: CSVVTALGTGLGYTF

abundance: .
d_gene: TRBD1
v_gene: TRBV20-1
j_gene: TRBJ2-5
CDR3nt: TGCAGTGCTGGGGCCCGGACAGGCGACCAAGAGACCCAGTACTTC
CDR3aa: CSAGARTGDQETQYF

abundance: many
d_gene: TRBD2
v_gene: TRBV5-1
j_gene: TRBJ2-5
CDR3nt: TGCGCCAGCAGCTTGGGCGGGGGGCTCACCCAAGAGACCCAGTACTTC
CDR3aa: CASSLGGGLTQETQYF

abundance: few
d_gene: .
v_gene: TRBV11-3
j_gene: TRBJ2-1
CDR3nt: TGTGCCAGCAGTCTCATCTTTGTGGGGGGGACAGACAACAATGAGCAGTTCTTC
CDR3aa: CASSLIFVGGTDNNEQFF

abundance: once
d_gene: .
v_gene: TRBV5-1
j_gene: TRBJ1-2
CDR3nt: TGCGCCAGCACCTACCTCGGGGATACGGGCTACACCTTC
CDR3aa: CASTYLGDTGYTF

abundance: .
d_gene: .
v_gene: TRBV20-1
j_gene: TRBJ2-1
CDR3nt: TGCAGTGCCCCCGCACTTGGAAATGAGCAGTTCTTC
CDR3aa: CSAPALGNEQFF

abundance: .
d_gene: TRBD2
v_gene: TRBV5-6
j_gene: TRBJ2-3
CDR3nt: TGTGCCAGCAGCGACGTGACTAGCGGGTATACAGATACGCAGTATTTT
CDR3aa: CASSDVTSGYTDTQYF

abundance: once
d_gene: .
v_gene: TRBV5-5
j_gene: TRBJ2-3
CDR3nt: TGTGCCAGCAGCTTGGGGGTGACCTTGGCGGTACCCACAGATACGCAGTATTTT
CDR3aa: CASSLGVTLAVPTDTQYF

abundance: .
d_gene: TRBD1
v_gene: TRBV20-1
j_gene: TRBJ1-2
CDR3nt: TGCAGTGCTAGAGGGGACAGGCGAGGTGGCTACACCTTC
CDR3aa: CSARGDRRGGYTF

abundance: few
d_gene: TRBD1
v_gene: TRBV9
j_gene: TRBJ2-2
CDR3nt: TGTGCCAGCAGCGTCTATTCAGGGGGCACCGGGGAGCTGTTTTTT
CDR3aa: CASSVYSGGTGELFF

abundance: .
d_gene: .
v_gene: TRBV12-3/TRBV12-4
j_gene: TRBJ2-1
CDR3nt: TGTGCCAGCATCCTGACCGTGTCACCCAATGAGCAGTTCTTC
CDR3aa: CASILTVSPNEQFF

abundance: .
d_gene: .
v_gene: TRBV29-1
j_gene: TRBJ2-1
CDR3nt: TGCAGCTCCTTGAGGGGGGGCCCCTACAATGAGCAGTTCTTC
CDR3aa: CSSLRGGPYNEQFF

abundance: .
d_gene: .
v_gene: TRBV7-9
j_gene: TRBJ2-5
CDR3nt: TGTGCCAGCAGCTTAGGCGGGGCTGCTTTCAAAGAGACCCAGTACTTC
CDR3aa: CASSLGGAAFKETQYF

abundance: few
d_gene: .
v_gene: TRBV28
j_gene: TRBJ1-2
CDR3nt: TGTGCCAGCAGACTAGTTGACATCGGCGGCTACACCTTC
CDR3aa: CASRLVDIGGYTF

abundance: .
d_gene: .
v_gene: TRBV12-3/TRBV12-4
j_gene: TRBJ1-2
CDR3nt: TGTGCCAGCAGTTCGGAGGTCCGCTATGGCTACACCTTC
CDR3aa: CASSSEVRYGYTF

abundance: many
d_gene: .
v_gene: TRBV20-1
j_gene: TRBJ2-7
CDR3nt: TGCAGTGCTAGAGTGAGAGGTTGGTCTGGCGAGCAGTACTTC
CDR3aa: CSARVRGWSGEQYF

abundance: many
d_gene: .
v_gene: TRBV28
j_gene: TRBJ2-5
CDR3nt: TGTGCCAGCAGTTTAGTGGGCAGGGAGGAGACCCAGTACTTC
CDR3aa: CASSLVGREETQYF

abundance: many
d_gene: .
v_gene: TRBV18
j_gene: TRBJ1-1
CDR3nt: TGTGCCAGCTCACCACCGGAGATAAAGAGTGTGGCTTTCTTT
CDR3aa: CASSPPEIKSVAFF

abundance: .
d_gene: TRBD1
v_gene: TRBV7-3
j_gene: TRBJ2-7
CDR3nt: TGTGCCAGCAGCTTCGACAGGGGGACGAACGAGCAGTACTTC
CDR3aa: CASSFDRGTNEQYF

abundance: many
d_gene: TRBD1
v_gene: TRBV18
j_gene: TRBJ1-5
CDR3nt: TGTGCCAGCTCAGACAGGGTGGATCAGCCCCAGCATTTT
CDR3aa: CASSDRVDQPQHF

abundance: .
d_gene: TRBD1
v_gene: TRBV27
j_gene: TRBJ2-7
CDR3nt: TGTGCCAGCAGTTTAAGAATCTCCGGACAGGGTAACTCCGAGCAGTACTTC
CDR3aa: CASSLRISGQGNSEQYF

abundance: .
d_gene: .
v_gene: TRBV4-3
j_gene: TRBJ1-5
CDR3nt: TGCGCCAGCAGCCAAGATTGGCAGGGCTATAGCAATCAGCCCCAGCATTTT
CDR3aa: CASSQDWQGYSNQPQHF